The T cell receptor beta chain under discussion was sequenced for a study of shared clonotypes between healthy human individuals. Study at large: Three CD4 naive, three CD4 memory, two CD8 naive and one CD8 memory plate were used per donor. Study-level results: In contrast to clonotypes shared by all four donors, non-shared clonotypes had lower generation probabilities.

Generated by immunoSEQ multiplex PCR, the TCRdb table keeps only in-frame clones and is missing some. This table has about 2.3 million clones, 85% to 95% appearing once. With respect to this clone: Its matching antigen is unknown.

Specimen: naive CD4+ T cells from PBMCs. The subset is: CD45RA+ positively selected. The source is a man between 18 and 35 years old in good health. Some clones in this sample may be carry-over from other donors' samples.

As DNA, the CDR3 is TGTGCCAGCAGTTCGAAAAGGGACTCCCCAGGAGGGACCCAGTACTTC. Translating gives CASSSKRDSPGGTQYF. The V and J genes are TRBV2 and TRBJ2-5; a weak D match, TRBD2 (6 bases). CDR1 is SNHLY and CDR2 is FYNNEI in the germline V gene. Trimming removed 5 bases at V and 7 bases at J, with 23 bases between. The CDR3 totals 16 residues.